Here is one TCR beta chain with its context. The antigen remains unidentified. With 60 Vbeta and 13 Jbeta primers, the PCR was carried out. Data came from immunoSEQ multiplex PCR; TCRdb stores just in-frame clones and leaves some out. The top ten clones hold roughly 7.4% of a sample with 250,000 or so clones, approximately 81% of them seen once. This sample is drawn from a study of cytomegalovirus exposure and HLA in healthy donors. The germline V gene encodes CDR1 SGHAT and CDR2 FQNNGV. CDR3 length equals 16 residues. V lost 3 bases and J 4 bases, leaving 15 bases between the germline ends. Whole-study findings and limits: A later analysis linked about 17,000 TCR beta sequences to HLA alleles at 0.05 false discovery rate.

J is TRBJ2-2 and V is TRBV11-2; a possible D gene is TRBD2 (6 bases). The sample comprised PBMCs. The receptor was isolated from a woman aged 55 to 70 in good health and CMV-seropositive. The CDR3 is CASSFRTGGATGELFF. CDR3 DNA sequence: TGTGCCAGCAGCTTCCGCACCGGGGGAGCCACCGGGGAGCTGTTTTTT.